A single sample is the source of the 10 T cell receptor beta chains below, sequenced in a study of CD8 T cells in ankylosing spondylitis. TCRdb re-derived calls from the 5' RACE reads in MiXCR, one entry per CDR3 protein. The data hold under 170,000 distinct CDR3 sequences, with around 42% observed a single time. The sample was synovial fluid, either unsorted or a sorted T cell fraction (not recorded which). Receptors originate from a male donor with ankylosing spondylitis.

This clonotype showed up many times. The J gene is TRBJ2-1, the V gene TRBV6-2 or TRBV6-3; the match to TRBD2 covers 10 bases. Trimming removed 0 bases from V and 4 bases from J; junction bases left unmatched: 0. CDR3 length: 15 residues. The germline V gene has CDR1 MNHEY and CDR2 SVGEGT. The CDR3 here is CASSYSSGGYNEQFF. The CDR3 region has the DNA TGTGCCAGCAGTTACTCTAGCGGGGGGTACAATGAGCAGTTCTTC.

This chain connects TRBV12-3 or TRBV12-4 to TRBJ2-3; TRBD2 matches 7 bases. The CDR3 length is 19 residues. V was pared by 1 base and J by 2 bases, with 15 bases of the junction left unmatched. CDR3 sequence reads: CASSLDLGWGRANTDTQYF. Here the CDR3 DNA reads TGTGCCAGCAGTTTAGATCTGGGGTGGGGGAGGGCAAACACAGATACGCAGTATTTT.

V usage is TRBV25-1 and J usage is TRBJ2-3; TRBD2 matches 7 bases. Germline CDR1 is MGHDK and CDR2 is SYGVNS. Trimming removed 2 bases from V and 4 bases from J; junction bases left unmatched: 3. The length of the CDR3 is 14 residues. This chain's CDR3 is CASSEGGRADTQYF. In DNA form, the CDR3 reads TGTGCCAGCAGTGAAGGGGGGAGGGCAGATACGCAGTATTTT. Complete variable domain (other parts from reference TRBV25-1 and TRBJ2-3): EADIYQTPRYLVIGTGKKITLECSQTMGHDKMYWYQQDPGMELHLIHYSYGVNSTEKGDLSSESTVSRIRTEHFPLTLESARPSHTSQYLCASSEGGRADTQYFGPGTRLTVL.

V is TRBV9 and J is TRBJ2-7, with D perhaps matching TRBD1 (5 bases). Trimming removed 0 bases from V and 0 bases from J, with 16 bases in between. The V gene's germline CDR1 is SGDLS and CDR2 YYNGEE. The CDR3 covers 17 residues. The CDR3 nucleotides are TGTGCCAGCAGCGTAGCCCCGACAGTTCCCAGCTCCTACGAGCAGTACTTC. Translating it yields CASSVAPTVPSSYEQYF.

V and J are TRBV5-1 and TRBJ2-2; D is unclear. This CDR3 spans 17 amino acids. CDR1 is SGHRS and CDR2 is YFSETQ in the germline V gene. Trimming removed 3 bases at V and 3 bases at J, with 18 bases between. The CDR3 region is CASSSPRDLGDTGELFF. The CDR3 DNA reads TGCGCCAGCAGCTCCCCCCGTGACCTTGGGGACACCGGGGAGCTGTTTTTT.

The chain combines TRBV7-9 with TRBJ1-5, with unresolved D. CDR3 length: 13 amino acids. The germline gives CDR1 SEHNR, CDR2 FQNEAQ (reference sequence). Trimming removed 3 bases at V and 7 bases at J, with 10 bases between. This CDR3 reads CASSFSGGQPQHF. The CDR3 bases are TGTGCCAGCAGCTTCTCGGGCGGGCAGCCCCAGCATTTT.

This clonotype was observed a handful of times. The chain combines TRBV28 with TRBJ1-2, with a possible D match to TRBD1 (5 bases). Trimming removed 7 bases from V and 6 bases from J, with 21 bases in between. From germline, CDR1 is MDHEN and CDR2 SYDVKM. This CDR3 is built from 15 residues. In DNA, the CDR3 is TGTGCCAGCACCGTCTCGATGTTAGTAGGGGATGGCTACACCTTC. This sequence encodes CASTVSMLVGDGYTF.

This clonotype was found a few times. The chain combines TRBV9 with TRBJ2-1; 9 positions agree with TRBD2. This CDR3 has 16 residues. Germline loops: CDR1 SGDLS, CDR2 YYNGEE. The trim removed 6 bases at V and 6 bases at J, leaving 13 bases unmatched. The CDR3 region has the DNA TGTGCCAGCACCCGTAGGTGGCTAGCGGGACCCAATGAGCAGTTCTTC. This encodes CASTRRWLAGPNEQFF. Complete variable domain (other parts from reference TRBV9 and TRBJ2-1): DSGVTQTPKHLITATGQRVTLRCSPRSGDLSVYWYQQSLDQGLQFLIQYYNGEERAKGNILERFSAQQFPDLHSELNLSSLELGDSALYFCASTRRWLAGPNEQFFGPGTRLTVL.

The V call is TRBV3-1, the J call TRBJ1-2; D not certain. This CDR3 comprises 16 residues. Per germline, CDR1 LGHDT and CDR2 YNNKEL (reference sequence). V dropped 5 bases and J dropped 3 bases, with 19 bases sitting between them. CDR3 DNA: TGTGCCAGCAGCGACTACACGGATCCCCTCCACTATGGCTACACCTTC. Its translation is CASSDYTDPLHYGYTF.

This chain connects TRBV28 to TRBJ2-7; unclear D gene. Per germline, CDR1 MDHEN and CDR2 SYDVKM. Trimming shortened V by 2 bases and J by 6 bases, and 17 bases separated the two germline ends. The CDR3 is made up of 15 amino acids. The CDR3 coding sequence is TGTGCCAGCAGTTTAGTAGTGGGCACGGTCAGCGAGCAGTACTTC. This codes for CASSLVVGTVSEQYF. The variable domain in full, completed from reference TRBV28 and TRBJ2-7, reads DVKVTQSSRYLVKRTGEKVFLECVQDMDHENMFWYRQDPGLGLRLIYFSYDVKMKEKGDIPEGYSVSREKKERFSLILESASTNQTSMYLCASSLVVGTVSEQYFGPGTRLTVT.